These 18 T cell receptor beta chains originate from one sample sequenced in a study of T cells after yellow fever vaccination. TCRdb re-called the 5' RACE reads with MiXCR, one entry per CDR3 protein. The sample lists tens of thousands of distinct CDR3 sequences; around 7.8% were seen once. This specimen consisted of CD8+ T cells sorted from PBMCs, obtained 10 days after the first yellow fever vaccination. These receptors were obtained from a man aged 18 to 30 who received the YFV17D yellow fever vaccine.

V usage is TRBV11-2 and J usage is TRBJ2-3; a possible D gene is TRBD2 (6 bases). Germline V gives CDR1 SGHAT, CDR2 FQNNGV. The CDR3 is 15 amino acids. The V end was cut by 0 bases, the J end by 5 bases, with 12 bases between. The CDR3 is CASSLDPGVGDTQYF. CDR3 DNA sequence: TGTGCCAGCAGCTTAGACCCGGGGGTTGGAGATACGCAGTATTTT.

This clonotype was recorded a few times. This chain joins TRBV27 and TRBJ2-1, with D possibly TRBD2 on 7 matching bases. V was pared by 7 bases and J by 9 bases, with 22 bases between. CDR3 length: 15 residues. Germline loops: CDR1 MNHEY, CDR2 SMNVEV (reference sequence). CDR3 in amino acids: CASTLGGGGWGEQFF. The CDR3 DNA sequence: TGTGCCAGCACCCTTGGGGGGGGCGGGTGGGGTGAGCAGTTCTTC.

In this sample, this clonotype turned up many times. The V call is TRBV20-1, the J call TRBJ2-6; 11 bases align to TRBD2. The CDR3 runs to 18 residues. Trimming cost V 5 bases and J 4 bases; bases outside gene matches: 13. CDR1 and CDR2 from the germline V gene are DFQATT and SNEGSKA (reference sequence). The CDR3 coding sequence is TGCAGTGCTCGAAGCACGGGACTAGCGGTCGTAGGGGCCAACGTCCTGACTTTC. Translating it yields CSARSTGLAVVGANVLTF.

The chain is built from TRBV29-1 and TRBJ2-7, with 7 nucleotides matching TRBD1. Germline CDR1 is SQVTM and CDR2 is ANQGSEA. This CDR3 has 11 residues. Trimming took 6 bases from V and 6 from J; bases not matched to a gene: 5. The CDR3: CSVRDRAEQYF. In nucleotides, the CDR3 is TGCAGCGTCCGAGACAGGGCCGAGCAGTACTTC.

V gene TRBV6-6 combines with J gene TRBJ2-3, with TRBD2 identical over 9 bases. Germline assignment: CDR1 MNHNY and CDR2 SVGAGI (reference sequence). After removal of 2 bases from V and 2 bases from J, the junction contained 5 bases not matched to a gene. The CDR3 extends over 16 amino acids. CDR3 sequence reads: CASSYTLAGITDTQYF. CDR3 coding DNA: TGTGCCAGCAGTTACACCCTAGCGGGGATCACAGATACGCAGTATTTT.

This clonotype was recorded at least ten times. V and J are TRBV5-6 and TRBJ2-3; D is ambiguous. V shed 3 bases and J shed 2 bases, with 4 bases lying between them. The CDR3 sequence is 12 residues long. CDR1 and CDR2 from the germline V gene are SGHDT and YYEEEE. This CDR3 is CASSSYTDTQYF. CDR3 nucleotides: TGTGCCAGCAGCTCATACACAGATACGCAGTATTTT.

V usage is TRBV7-9 and J usage is TRBJ2-5, with D possibly matching TRBD2 (5 bases). Germline V gene data show CDR1 as SEHNR and CDR2 as FQNEAQ (reference sequence). The CDR3 extends over 16 amino acids. Between the trimmed V and J ends, which lost 1 base and 7 bases, there was a span of 19 bases. The CDR3 protein is CASSLVLPGKEGTQYF. The CDR3 region has the DNA TGTGCCAGCAGCTTAGTCCTCCCCGGGAAAGAAGGGACCCAGTACTTC.

This clonotype was seen more than once but under ten times. The rearrangement uses TRBV19 and TRBJ2-3; 12 bases map to TRBD1. Germline assignment: CDR1 LNHDA and CDR2 SQIVND (reference sequence). V trimming: 10 bases; J trimming: 6 bases; junction bases outside the gene matches: 11. The CDR3 length is 15 residues. The CDR3, as DNA: TGTGCCACACTTACCCGGGACAGGGGGCAGGATACGCAGTATTTT. Protein: CATLTRDRGQDTQYF.

In this sample, this clonotype turned up many times. The rearrangement links TRBV6-5 to TRBJ1-6; tentative D call: TRBD1 (6 bases). The CDR3 totals 17 residues. Trimming cost V 0 bases and J 9 bases, with 18 bases left between them. Germline CDR1 MNHEY, CDR2 SVGAGI. The CDR3 protein is CASSYSSTGLLSSPLHF. Written as DNA, the CDR3 is TGTGCCAGCAGTTACTCCAGCACAGGGCTTCTTAGTTCACCCCTCCACTTT.

This clonotype was detected many times. The rearrangement links TRBV5-4 to TRBJ2-7, with 8 positions matching TRBD2. The trim removed 0 bases at V and 3 bases at J, leaving 20 bases unmatched. This CDR3 contains 20 residues. Germline loops: CDR1 SGHNT, CDR2 YYREEE (reference sequence). The CDR3 bases are TGTGCCAGCAGCTTGGCCGGGGGGGCAATTCCCATCTCAATTCGCTACGAGCAGTACTTC. Translation gives CASSLAGGAIPISIRYEQYF.

The V gene is TRBV6-2 or TRBV6-3, the J gene TRBJ1-1; tentatively, D is TRBD1 (5 bases). The length of the CDR3 is 12 residues. Trimming removed 6 bases at V and 5 bases at J, with 10 bases between. The germline gives CDR1 MNHEY, CDR2 SVGEGT. In nucleotides, the CDR3 is TGTGCCAGCAGCTGGAGGGGAACTGAAGCTTTCTTT. It codes for CASSWRGTEAFF.

Ten or more counts support this clonotype. The CDR3 region is CAISDPGTQETQYF. Written as DNA, the CDR3 is TGTGCCATCAGTGACCCCGGGACGCAAGAGACCCAGTACTTC. The V call is TRBV10-3, the J call TRBJ2-5, with D possibly called TRBD1 or TRBD2 (5 bases each). V was clipped by 3 bases and J by 2 bases, with 10 bases between them. From germline, CDR1 is ENHRY and CDR2 SYGVKD. The CDR3 is 14 amino acids.

This clonotype has just a few counts. V gene TRBV11-2 combines with J gene TRBJ2-3, with TRBD2 matching over 7 bases. CDR1 and CDR2 (germline): SGHAT, FQNNGV. V lost 6 bases and J lost 5; bases outside the gene matches: 14. The CDR3 runs to 16 residues. This CDR3 is CASRTTGGGQLDTQYF. The CDR3 DNA reads TGTGCCAGCAGAACAACCGGCGGGGGTCAATTAGATACGCAGTATTTT.

The chain combines TRBV14 with TRBJ2-1; 7 nucleotides match TRBD1. Germline CDR1 is SGHDN and CDR2 is FVKESK. The trim removed 6 bases at V and 0 bases at J, leaving 5 bases unmatched. The length of the CDR3 is 15 residues. The DNA for the CDR3 is TGTGCCAGCAGTCGCCGGGACAGCTCCTACAATGAGCAGTTCTTC. Its translation is CASSRRDSSYNEQFF.

The V call is TRBV19, the J call TRBJ1-2; perhaps TRBD1 as D (5 bases). The CDR3 sequence is 16 residues long. Trimming took 5 bases from V and 0 from J, leaving 16 bases between them. The germline V gene encodes CDR1 LNHDA and CDR2 SQIVND (reference sequence). CDR3 sequence: CASSLTGQGSNYGYTF. CDR3 in DNA: TGTGCCAGTAGTCTAACAGGCCAAGGCTCTAACTATGGCTACACCTTC.

This clonotype was seen a handful of times. The chain recombines TRBV3-1 with TRBJ2-3; D could derive from TRBD1 or TRBD2 (6 bases each). The germline gives CDR1 LGHDT, CDR2 YNNKEL (reference sequence). V was clipped by 2 bases and J by 0 bases, with 15 bases between them. The CDR3 covers 17 residues. The CDR3 coding sequence is TGTGCCAGCAGCCAATGGGTCGGAGGGGGAAGCACAGATACGCAGTATTTT. Its protein is CASSQWVGGGSTDTQYF.

This clonotype occurred many times. This sequence joins TRBV27 and TRBJ2-7; 9 bases are shared with TRBD1. The length of the CDR3 is 13 residues. The V and J ends lost 6 bases and 2 bases, in that order; junction bases with no gene match: 2. Germline CDR1 and CDR2: MNHEY and SMNVEV (reference sequence). CDR3 DNA sequence: TGTGCCAGCAGAAGGACAGGGGCCTACGAGCAGTACGTC. Translating gives CASRRTGAYEQYV.

This clonotype occurred many times. The rearrangement uses TRBV11-2 and TRBJ2-7; TRBD1 is a possible D gene (6 bases). The V gene's germline CDR1 is SGHAT and CDR2 FQNNGV. The CDR3 is 13 residues long. Trimming shortened V by 6 bases and J by 2 bases, and 11 bases separated the two germline ends. CDR3 amino acids: CASRSRDTYEQYF. CDR3 sequence (DNA): TGTGCCAGCAGGAGCCGGGACACCTACGAGCAGTACTTC.